This T cell receptor (beta chain) was profiled in a study of blood T cells in healthy people across ages (dated by TCRdb to about 2015). Background for the entire study: In model experiments, template switching captured roughly one uniquely barcoded TCR beta cDNA molecule for every two T cells. The study measured age-related changes in TCR beta repertoire diversity using deep sequencing normalized with unique cDNA molecular identifiers. The donors were split into four age groups: young (average around 15 years), middle-aged (roughly 40), aged (more than 60) and long-lived (approximately 80). To avoid experimental bias, donors of different ages were spread randomly across the sequencing lanes. The study analyzed two additional independent replicas of 1 million unique cDNA reads from the same blood draw for two donors, one aged 18 to 29 and one aged 80 or older. What the research found in general, with its limitations: Total diversity estimates from one million sequenced T cells were considered lower bounds and underestimates. As age increased, observed TCR beta diversity per million T cells dropped in a roughly linear way, and a significant reduction was already evident by age about 40. Compared with the aged group, more naive CD4+ T cells, fewer expanded clones and increased TCR diversity were shown by the long-lived group, suggesting age selection. Donor CMV infection status was unknown, potentially confounding age-related changes in expanded clonotypes. Bulk unsorted PBMC profiling prevented conclusive comparison of naive and antigen-experienced compartments. A strong correlation was found between observed TCR beta diversity and the percentage of naive T cells measured by flow cytometry.

Worth noting for this clonotype: What antigen it recognizes has not been identified. Base-call qualities are not available, and no considerably larger clone is one nucleotide away.

The roughly 42 donors, aged about 6 to 90 years, were systemically healthy Caucasian individuals from Russia. About 9.1 milliliters of peripheral blood were collected from each donor into EDTA-treated Vacutainer tubes. Ficoll-Paque density-gradient centrifugation was used to isolate PBMCs, with at least 7 million obtained per sample. Trizol reagent was used to extract total RNA from PBMCs, with at least 5 micrograms per sample. For every donor, an aliquot of PBMCs went through flow cytometry to measure the percentages of naive CD45RAhigh/CD27high T cells. The CDR3 sequence holds 12 residues, the cysteine and phenylalanine included. Only CDR3 DNA remains: 36 bases, in frame from the first base. CDR1 and CDR2, per the germline V gene, are KGHSH and LQKENI. A distance of 5 bases separates the germline ends of V and J, which lose 1 base and 5 bases respectively. The receptor library was made with 5' RACE. The instrument was an Illumina HiSeq 2500. A second roughly 6 to 11 cycle PCR used a sample-barcoded 5' primer and a J-beta primer mix. A unique molecular identifier was introduced onto each TCR beta cDNA molecule by a template-switch 5' adaptor carrying 12 random nucleotides. At least 2.5 million CDR3-containing paired-end reads were obtained from each sample. First-strand cDNA synthesis was performed from all RNA using the Mint cDNA synthesis kit, with priming by a TRBC-specific oligonucleotide. After uracil-DNA glycosylase treatment, a first 18-cycle PCR used universal primers M1SS and BC2_uni_R on all cDNA. As for the authors' bioinformatics: Each sample was normalized by randomly selecting 1 million high-quality reads, each carrying a distinct molecular identifier. Reads sharing molecular identifiers were discarded rather than binned into consensus sequences. CDR3 identification, clonotype clustering and error correction used MiTCR with a Q25 quality threshold and the strictest error-elimination algorithm. A nonparametric unseen species model with Euler transformation was used to estimate lower-bound total TCR beta diversity. TCRdb cleaned the public reads at Q25 with fastp, built clones with MiXCR and kept in-frame beta chains. Every entry covers one CDR3 protein and lists the most common genes and DNA from its rows. The authors' filters were not applied to this entry. Recorded for this sample are approximately 690,000 distinct CDR3 sequences; about 53% of them occurred a single time. The biggest ten clones account for around 37% of the sample.

This sequence originates from a man in his sixties in good health. The sequence is built from TRBV18 and TRBJ2-5; the D match is possibly TRBD1 or TRBD2, with 5 bases aligned in each. The sample taken for sequencing was blood. The nucleotides read TGTGCCAGCTCACCACGGGACGAGACCCAGTACTTC. Protein translation: CASSPRDETQYF. This CDR3, with the reference TRBV18 and TRBJ2-5 proteins standing in past its ends, gives the full variable domain NAGVMQNPRHLVRRRGQEARLRCSPMKGHSHVYWYRQLPEEGLKFMVYLQKENIIDESGMPKERFSAEFPKEGPSILRIQQVVRGDSAAYFCASSPRDETQYFGPGTRLLVL.